The 8 T cell receptor beta chains given below trace back to one sample, sequenced in a study of T cells of healthy individuals. TCRdb re-called the 5' RACE reads through MiXCR, storing one row per CDR3 protein. Of some 41,000 distinct CDR3 sequences listed, roughly 4.3% are singletons. Source of these receptors: a human donor in good health.

This clonotype was seen repeatedly, ten times or more. The CDR3 nucleotides read TGCAGTGCTATTGGACCGGGACTAGAGATCTACGAGCAGTACTTC. Its protein product is CSAIGPGLEIYEQYF. V usage is TRBV20-1 and J usage is TRBJ2-7, with 8 bases lining up with TRBD2. This CDR3 region has 15 residues. CDR1 and CDR2 (germline): DFQATT, SNEGSKA (reference sequence). V lost 4 bases to trimming and J lost 3 bases; unmatched junction nucleotides: 11.

This clonotype was seen repeatedly, ten times or more. The chain employs TRBV3-1 and TRBJ2-2; D unresolved. The CDR3 length is 12 residues. Germline CDR1 is LGHDT and CDR2 is YNNKEL (reference sequence). V was clipped by 1 base and J by 7 bases, with 4 bases between them. CDR3 region: CASSQVHGELFF. The DNA for the CDR3 is TGTGCCAGCAGCCAAGTGCACGGGGAGCTGTTTTTT.

This clonotype was observed at least ten times. The chain has TRBV20-1 and TRBJ1-2, with D possibly matching TRBD1 (5 bases). Trimming removed 6 bases from V and 1 base from J, with 18 bases in between. Germline V lookup: CDR1 DFQATT, CDR2 SNEGSKA (reference sequence). This CDR3 contains 15 residues. The CDR3 loop is CSAMEGRKSNYGYTF. In DNA, the CDR3 is TGCAGTGCCATGGAGGGGAGAAAGAGTAACTATGGCTACACCTTC.

This clonotype was seen at least ten times. The gene calls are TRBV27 and TRBJ2-2, with TRBD2 identical over 11 bases. Germline V gene lookup returns CDR1 MNHEY and CDR2 SMNVEV (reference sequence). This CDR3 contains 23 residues. Trimming took 1 base from V and 0 from J; bases not matched to a gene: 19. Written as DNA, the CDR3 is TGTGCCAGCAGTTTATTCTTTCTTCGGGGTGAGGGGACTAGCGGCGCGAACACCGGGGAGCTGTTTTTT. Encoded protein: CASSLFFLRGEGTSGANTGELFF.

This clonotype was picked up many times. The chain is built from TRBV18 and TRBJ1-2; 10 nucleotides agree with TRBD1. The V gene end was trimmed by 4 bases and the J gene end by 6 bases; junction bases not matched to a gene: 8. Germline assignment: CDR1 KGHSH and CDR2 LQKENI. This CDR3 has 15 amino acids. CDR3 sequence (DNA): TGTGCCAGCTCACTTCGGACAGGGGGTGAGGATGGCTACACCTTC. Amino acid sequence: CASSLRTGGEDGYTF.

This chain links TRBV4-2 with TRBJ2-4; 11 positions agree with TRBD2. CDR3 length equals 20 residues. V was pared by 0 bases and J by 0 bases, with 10 bases of the junction left unmatched. CDR1 is LGHNA, CDR2 YNFKEQ, per germline. The CDR3 reads CASSQDSYSGGVLAKNIQYF. The DNA for the CDR3 is TGTGCCAGCAGCCAAGATTCGTATAGCGGGGGGGTCCTAGCCAAAAACATTCAGTACTTC.

The sample holds many counts of this clonotype. The chain links TRBV6-5 to TRBJ2-7; tentatively, D is TRBD1 or TRBD2 (5 bases each). The V gene lost 4 bases and the J gene lost 6 bases, with 16 bases spanning the gap. CDR1 MNHEY and CDR2 SVGAGI come from the germline V gene. This CDR3 has 14 amino acids. CDR3 in amino acids: CASSSGTTYSEQYF. In DNA form, the CDR3 reads TGTGCCAGCAGTTCCGGGACGACTTACTCCGAGCAGTACTTC.

The chain has TRBV19 and TRBJ1-2; D is ambiguous. The germline V gene encodes CDR1 LNHDA and CDR2 SQIVND (reference sequence). The CDR3 spans 13 residues. V lost 5 bases, J lost 4 bases, and 11 bases lay in between. The CDR3 DNA follows: TGTGCCAGTAGTCGCCAGACGCCCTATGGCTACACCTTC. Its protein product is CASSRQTPYGYTF.